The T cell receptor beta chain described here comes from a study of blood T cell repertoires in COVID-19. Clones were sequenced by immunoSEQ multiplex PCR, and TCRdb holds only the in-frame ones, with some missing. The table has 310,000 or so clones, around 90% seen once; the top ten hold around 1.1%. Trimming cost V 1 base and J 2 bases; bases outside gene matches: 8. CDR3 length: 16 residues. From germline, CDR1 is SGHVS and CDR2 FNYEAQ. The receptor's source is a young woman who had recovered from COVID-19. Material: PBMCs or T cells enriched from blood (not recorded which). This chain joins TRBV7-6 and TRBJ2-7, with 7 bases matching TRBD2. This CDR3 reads CASSLDWASGTYEQYF. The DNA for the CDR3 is TGTGCCAGCAGCTTAGATTGGGCTAGCGGAACCTACGAGCAGTACTTC. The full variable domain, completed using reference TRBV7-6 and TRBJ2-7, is GAGVSQSPRYKVTKRGQDVALRCDPISGHVSLYWYRQALGQGPEFLTYFNYEAQQDKSGLPNDRFSAERPEGSISTLTIQRTEQRDSAMYRCASSLDWASGTYEQYFGPGTRLTVT.